A selection of T cell receptor beta chains follows, all from one sample in a study of glioma-infiltrating T cells after dendritic cell vaccination. Produced via immunoSEQ multiplex PCR; TCRdb's table is partial and in-frame only. The top ten clones hold roughly 8.5% of a sample with 50,000 to 65,000 clones, 85% to 90% of them seen once. This material consisted of blood, taken after dendritic cell vaccination. All receptors derive from a human donor with glioblastoma. CDR3s include the opening cysteine and the closing phenylalanine or tryptophan. Fields, in order: D gene, V gene, J gene, clone size, CDR3 DNA, CDR3 protein. A D gene is named only where the DNA matches it firmly. Not every row has a clone size; where given, it reads once, few, many or a size class.

D: .; V: TRBV30; J: TRBJ2-2; size: .; DNA: TGTGCCTGGAGTTTCAGAAACGCCGGGGAGCTGTTTTTT; CDR3: CAWSFRNAGELFF
D: TRBD2; V: TRBV5-6; J: TRBJ2-6; size: .; DNA: TGTGCCAGCAGCTTATTAGCGGGGACCGGCTCTGGGGCCAACGTCCTGACTTTC; CDR3: CASSLLAGTGSGANVLTF
D: .; V: TRBV30; J: TRBJ2-7; size: .; DNA: TGTGCCTTAAAGGTCCGAGACAAGGCCTACGAGCAGTACTTC; CDR3: CALKVRDKAYEQYF
D: .; V: TRBV2; J: TRBJ2-5; size: .; DNA: TGTGCCAGCAGTGTTGCTAGGGGGGAGACCCAGTACTTC; CDR3: CASSVARGETQYF
D: .; V: TRBV28; J: TRBJ2-7; size: .; DNA: TGTGCCAGCAGTTTATGGGCCACAGGTTCCTACGAGCAGTACTTC; CDR3: CASSLWATGSYEQYF
D: TRBD2; V: TRBV4-1; J: TRBJ2-7; size: once; DNA: TGCGCCAGCAGCCAAGGTTGGCTAGCGGGGGGGGTATACGAGCAGTACTTC; CDR3: CASSQGWLAGGVYEQYF
D: .; V: TRBV6-1; J: TRBJ2-2; size: many; DNA: TGTGCCAGCAGCCAGGGGGGAGGCACCGGGGAGCTGTTTTTT; CDR3: CASSQGGGTGELFF
D: .; V: TRBV6-4; J: TRBJ2-4; size: .; DNA: TGTGCCAGCAGTGGGGCGCTTCAGTACTTC; CDR3: CASSGALQYF
D: .; V: TRBV5-4; J: TRBJ2-5; size: .; DNA: TGTGCCATTTCCCTAGGGGGGGGCCAAGAGACCCAGTACTTC; CDR3: CAISLGGGQETQYF
D: TRBD2; V: TRBV5-4; J: TRBJ2-7; size: .; DNA: TGTGCCAGCAGCCGGGGGGGGAGAAACGAGCAGTACTTC; CDR3: CASSRGGRNEQYF
D: TRBD1; V: TRBV5-1; J: TRBJ1-2; size: .; DNA: TGCGCCAGCAGCTTGTCGACAGGGGATGGGTATGGCTACACCTTC; CDR3: CASSLSTGDGYGYTF
D: TRBD1; V: TRBV7-9; J: TRBJ2-2; size: .; DNA: TGTGCCAGCAGCTTACAGACAGGGGTCACCGGGGAGCTGTTTTTT; CDR3: CASSLQTGVTGELFF
D: .; V: TRBV5-1; J: TRBJ1-5; size: .; DNA: TGCGCCAGCAGCTTGGCGGGGGGGATGAGTCAGCCCCAGCATTTT; CDR3: CASSLAGGMSQPQHF
D: .; V: TRBV19; J: TRBJ2-1; size: .; DNA: TGTGCCAGTAGCGCCCGCGGGACCCCATCCCTATACAATGAGCAGTTCTTC; CDR3: CASSARGTPSLYNEQFF
D: .; V: TRBV7-2; J: TRBJ2-7; size: .; DNA: TGTGCCAGCAGCTTAGTTAGTACGGCCTACGAGCAGTACTTC; CDR3: CASSLVSTAYEQYF
D: TRBD1; V: TRBV5-1; J: TRBJ2-2; size: few; DNA: TGCGCCAGCAGCATACAGGGGGCGGGGACCGGGGAGCTGTTTTTT; CDR3: CASSIQGAGTGELFF
D: .; V: TRBV5-1; J: TRBJ1-3; size: once; DNA: TGCGCCAGCAGCTTGGCAGGGACTGGAAACACCATATATTTT; CDR3: CASSLAGTGNTIYF
D: .; V: TRBV11-3; J: TRBJ1-3; size: .; DNA: TGTGCCAGCAGCCTAAGGGGGTATCCTGGAAACACCATATATTTT; CDR3: CASSLRGYPGNTIYF
D: TRBD2; V: TRBV4-3; J: TRBJ2-3; size: .; DNA: TGCGCCAGCAGCCAAGGTGCCGGGCGGGGGGCGGGAGATACGCAGTATTTT; CDR3: CASSQGAGRGAGDTQYF
D: TRBD2; V: TRBV9; J: TRBJ2-3; size: .; DNA: TGTGCCAGCAGCGCAAGTGGGGGGGGTGTGGGCACAGATACGCAGTATTTT; CDR3: CASSASGGGVGTDTQYF
D: .; V: TRBV28; J: TRBJ2-7; size: .; DNA: TGTGCCAGCAGTTCCGGGACATTTGCCTACGAGCAGTACTTC; CDR3: CASSSGTFAYEQYF
D: .; V: TRBV6-5; J: TRBJ2-3; size: .; DNA: TGTGCCAGCACTCCCCGGGTGGAACTCACAGATACGCAGTATTTT; CDR3: CASTPRVELTDTQYF
D: TRBD1; V: TRBV7-9; J: TRBJ2-7; size: once; DNA: TGTGCCAGCAGCTTTTGGACAGGCGTCCCAATAACCTACGAGCAGTACTTC; CDR3: CASSFWTGVPITYEQYF
D: TRBD2; V: TRBV9; J: TRBJ2-3; size: .; DNA: TGTGCCAGCAGCCTTAGCGGGCTCATCACAGATACGCAGTATTTT; CDR3: CASSLSGLITDTQYF
D: .; V: TRBV5-6; J: TRBJ1-2; size: once; DNA: TGTGCCAGCCATCCGCAGGGCTCCTTCTATGGCTACACCTTC; CDR3: CASHPQGSFYGYTF
D: TRBD1; V: TRBV9; J: TRBJ1-2; size: .; DNA: TGTGCCAGCAGCGAGAGGACAGGAAACTATGGCTACACCTTC; CDR3: CASSERTGNYGYTF
D: .; V: TRBV7-2; J: TRBJ2-5; size: .; DNA: TGTGCCAGCAGCCGACATGACGTAGGGGGGGTTCAAGAGACCCAGTACTTC; CDR3: CASSRHDVGGVQETQYF
D: TRBD2; V: TRBV6-5; J: TRBJ2-1; size: .; DNA: TGTGCCAGTATAGCGGGTTATGAGCAGTTCTTC; CDR3: CASIAGYEQFF